This TCR beta chain was captured in a study of ipilimumab plus nivolumab after autologous stem cell transplantation. This CDR3 has 14 residues. Germline V CDR1 and CDR2: SGHRS, YFSETQ. V gave up 2 bases and J gave up 0 bases, with 9 bases separating them. Patients received nivolumab 3 mg/kg at weeks 1, 4, 7, 10, then fortnightly to week 26. Method: immunoSEQ multiplex PCR; TCRdb's copy keeps in-frame clones and lacks some. The table shows roughly 23,000 clones, with 70% to 85% occurring only once. The TCR was taken from a male donor with diffuse large B-cell lymphoma. The input for sequencing was PBMCs, taken in a trial of ipilimumab plus nivolumab as post-transplant consolidation. This chain joins TRBV5-1 and TRBJ2-7, with D possibly matching TRBD2 (6 bases). As DNA, the CDR3 is TGCGCCAGCAGCTTTGGCGGGGACTCCTACGAGCAGTACTTC. The encoded protein is CASSFGGDSYEQYF.